This TCR beta chain came from a study of cytomegalovirus exposure and HLA in healthy donors. The PCR had 60 Vbeta and 13 Jbeta primers. Produced via immunoSEQ multiplex PCR; TCRdb's table is partial and in-frame only. The table lists 100,000 to 150,000 clones, about 74% of them singletons. Findings of the study overall: A later analysis found most CMV-associated TCR beta chains apparently HLA-restricted. Fewer N-insertions than the roughly 670-donor mean were reportedly shown by an Asian-associated ancestry cluster in a later analysis.

Germline V gene sequence: CDR1 MNHEY, CDR2 SMNVEV (reference sequence). The CDR3 is 16 residues long. The V end lost 7 bases, the J end lost 4 bases, and 19 bases lay between the germline ends. Comments on this clone: The antigen is undetermined.

V and J are TRBV27 and TRBJ1-4; weak D call: TRBD1 (5 bases). The sequence came from a woman in her fifties or sixties in good health and CMV-seropositive. Sequenced sample: PBMCs. The CDR3 region is CASKGLSGTYNEKLFF. The CDR3 region has the DNA TGTGCCAGCAAAGGACTTAGCGGGACTTATAATGAAAAACTGTTTTTT.